This TCR beta chain is from a study of blood T cell repertoires in COVID-19 (dated by TCRdb to 2020 to 2021). Study-wide context: The collaborator samples originated in the United States, Italy and Spain and spanned the acute and convalescent phases of COVID-19. Samples came from the ongoing ImmuneRACE study (first 160 participants) plus 1,254 subjects from 6 global collaborators. The sample metadata nearly always contained a de-identified subject ID, COVID-19 status, age in years and sex. The material from the prospective study consisted of cDNA or gDNA derived from T cells, B-cell-depleted T cells, or PBMCs. Where HLA class I and class II types were available, the types were taken from metadata supplied by the sample provider, not from assay-based typing. The dataset comprised deeply sampled blood TCRbeta repertoires from subjects exposed to, actively infected with, or recovered from COVID-19. The repertoires were made available in a free public database intended to serve as a resource for research on the immune response to SARS-CoV-2. Results and caveats for the whole study, not just this receptor: The amount of clinical and demographic metadata varied by source and participant and was provided uncurated.

Only one count was recorded for this clone. Which antigen it targets is not known. No base quality values were provided; no much bigger clone lies one nucleotide off. TCRbeta CDR3 regions were amplified from genomic DNA by means of the immunoSEQ Assay, a bias-controlled multiplex PCR. The original methods were these. The number of nucleated cells in each sample was estimated from the amplification of reference gene primers within the assay. To quantify the absolute abundance of each unique TCRbeta CDR3 rearrangement, sequence reads were collapsed and filtered. For each sample, productive Simpson clonality was calculated as the square root of Simpson's diversity index across productive rearrangements. TCRdb mirrors the immuneACCESS table, restricted to in-frame sequences. Some clones are absent from its copies; in checked studies, under half trace to an unresolved V gene, and the reason for the others is unknown. V and J calls and clone size come straight from that table; D and trimming were deduced from the DNA. The sample table lists roughly 200,000 clones, about 85% of them with a count of one. Approximately 18% of the sample rests with the top ten.

Whole blood was collected in K2EDTA tubes by collaborating institutions according to the institutions' own protocols. For TCRbeta analysis, collaborators shipped samples in one of three forms: frozen whole blood, isolated PBMCs, or DNA extracted from either of those sample types. This sequence was found in a woman aged 80 or over with active or convalescent COVID-19. Material for sequencing was peripheral blood.

The nucleotides are TGTGCCAGTAGTGAAGGGGTCGCAGATACGCAGTATTTT. Its protein is CASSEGVADTQYF. This sequence uses TRBV19 and TRBJ2-3; matching of 5 bases hints at TRBD1 as the D gene. Measured from the cysteine to the phenylalanine, the CDR3 is 13 residues long. The entry retains the CDR3 DNA only, 39 bases that are in frame from base 1. The germline V gene encodes CDR1 LNHDA and CDR2 SQIVND (reference sequence). The V end loses 5 bases and the J end loses 4 bases, and a stretch of 10 bases separates them. Where the CDR3 stops, the reference TRBV19 and TRBJ2-3 genes take over; the full variable domain is DGGITQSPKYLFRKEGQNVTLSCEQNLNHDAMYWYRQDPGQGLRLIYYSQIVNDFQKGDIAEGYSVSREKKESFPLTVTSAQKNPTAFYLCASSEGVADTQYFGPGTRLTVL.